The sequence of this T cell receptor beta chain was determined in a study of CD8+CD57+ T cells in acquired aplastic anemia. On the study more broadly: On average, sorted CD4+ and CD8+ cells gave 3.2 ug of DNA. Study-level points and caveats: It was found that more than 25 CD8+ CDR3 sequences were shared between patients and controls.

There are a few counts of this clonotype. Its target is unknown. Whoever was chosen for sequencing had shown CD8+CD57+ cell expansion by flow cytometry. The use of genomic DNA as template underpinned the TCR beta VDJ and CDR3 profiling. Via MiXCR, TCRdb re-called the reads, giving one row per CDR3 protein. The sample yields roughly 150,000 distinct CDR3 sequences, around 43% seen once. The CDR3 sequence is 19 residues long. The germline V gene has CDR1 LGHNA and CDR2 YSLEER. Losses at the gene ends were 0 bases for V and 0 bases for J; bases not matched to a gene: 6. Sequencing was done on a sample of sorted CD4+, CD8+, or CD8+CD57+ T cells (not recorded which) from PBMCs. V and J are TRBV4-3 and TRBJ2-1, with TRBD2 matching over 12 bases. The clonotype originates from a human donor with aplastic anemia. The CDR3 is CASSQDLAGGTSSYNEQFF. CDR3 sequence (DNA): TGCGCCAGCAGCCAAGACCTAGCGGGGGGGACCAGCTCCTACAATGAGCAGTTCTTC.